The following is a T cell receptor beta chain sequence with its context. Antigen: not known. This entry is derived from a study of CD8+CD57+ T cells in acquired aplastic anemia. In the study overall: Isolated CD4+ and CD8+ cells, once sorted, yielded DNA averaging roughly 3 ug. About 10 million reads, on average, were obtained for CD4+ cells from healthy donors. General study results and limits: No significant patient-versus-control difference appeared in CD8+ Simpson's diversity. The same twenty-nine CD8+ CDR3 sequences occurred in patients and in controls.

Genomic DNA acted as the template from which TCR beta VDJ combination and CDR3 sequence profiling were carried out. From the reads, TCRdb called clonotypes with MiXCR, one entry per CDR3 protein. The sample carries a few hundred thousand distinct CDR3 sequences, around 72% recorded once. Material: sorted CD4+, CD8+, or CD8+CD57+ T cells (not recorded which) from PBMCs. This sequence originates from a human donor in good health, serving as a control.

The DNA for the CDR3 is TGCGCCAGCAGCTTGGGGGGAACACGGGGTGAAGCTTTCTTT. Amino acids: CASSLGGTRGEAFF. This chain connects TRBV5-1 to TRBJ1-1, with no clear D. Trimming took off 0 bases at V and 7 bases at J, with 13 bases between the two ends. Per germline, CDR1 SGHRS and CDR2 YFSETQ. The length of the CDR3 is 14 residues. The full variable domain, with the rest looked up from reference TRBV5-1 and TRBJ1-1, is KAGVTQTPRYLIKTRGQQVTLSCSPISGHRSVSWYQQTPGQGLQFLFEYFSETQRNKGNFPGRFSGRQFSNSRSEMNVSTLELGDSALYLCASSLGGTRGEAFFGQGTRLTVV.